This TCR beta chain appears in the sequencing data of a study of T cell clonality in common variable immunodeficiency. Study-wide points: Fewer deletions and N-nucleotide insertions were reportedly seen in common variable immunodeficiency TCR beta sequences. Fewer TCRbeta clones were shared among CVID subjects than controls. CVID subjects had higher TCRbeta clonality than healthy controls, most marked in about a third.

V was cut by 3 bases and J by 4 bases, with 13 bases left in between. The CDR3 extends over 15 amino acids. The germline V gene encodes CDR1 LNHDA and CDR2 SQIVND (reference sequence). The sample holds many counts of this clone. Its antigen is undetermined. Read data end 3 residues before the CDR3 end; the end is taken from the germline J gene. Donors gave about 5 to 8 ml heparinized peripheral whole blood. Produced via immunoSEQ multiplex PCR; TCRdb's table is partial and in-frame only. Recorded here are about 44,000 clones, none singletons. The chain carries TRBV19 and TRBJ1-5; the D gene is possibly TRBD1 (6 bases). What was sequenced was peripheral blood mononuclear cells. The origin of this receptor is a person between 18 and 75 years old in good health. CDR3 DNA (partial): TGTGCCAGTAGTATCGGTCAGGGGTGGAATCAGCCC. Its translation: CASSIGQGWNQP. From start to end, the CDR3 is CASSIGQGWNQPQHF.